This T cell receptor (beta chain) was found in a study of blood T cell repertoires in COVID-19. The count of this clone is one. Authors' methods: Amplification with reference gene primers provided the estimates of nucleated cell counts. The repertoire was sequenced with immunoSEQ multiplex PCR; TCRdb's copy has only in-frame clones and lacks some. From that table come the V and J calls and clone size; the DNA was used to work out D and trimming. The repertoire holds about 310,000 clones, nearly 90% seen once, with approximately 4% in the top ten. Trimming pared 8 bases from V and 5 bases from J, leaving 7 bases between. The CDR3 runs to 10 residues. Germline V gives CDR1 SNHLY, CDR2 FYNNEI. In terms of age and location, participants ranged from about 18 to 95 years and lived in about 25 US areas. Cohort allocation depended upon clinical history that participants reported.

The source is a woman younger than 35 with acute COVID-19. Material for sequencing was PBMCs or T cells enriched from blood (not recorded which). This chain connects TRBV2 to TRBJ2-7; D is ambiguous. Here the CDR3 reads CASGENEQYF. CDR3 nucleotide sequence: TGTGCCAGCGGAGAAAACGAGCAGTACTTC.